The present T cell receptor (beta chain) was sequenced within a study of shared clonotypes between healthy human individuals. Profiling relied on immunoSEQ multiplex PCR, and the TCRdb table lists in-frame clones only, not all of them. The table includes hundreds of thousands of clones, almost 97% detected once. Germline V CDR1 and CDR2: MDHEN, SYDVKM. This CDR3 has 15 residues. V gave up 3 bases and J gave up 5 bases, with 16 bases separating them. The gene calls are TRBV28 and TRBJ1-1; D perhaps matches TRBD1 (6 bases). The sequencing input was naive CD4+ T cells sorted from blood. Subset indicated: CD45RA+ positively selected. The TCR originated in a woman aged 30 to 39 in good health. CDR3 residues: CASSFPGGGQTEAFF. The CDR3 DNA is TGTGCCAGCAGTTTCCCGGGTGGGGGCCAGACTGAAGCTTTCTTT.